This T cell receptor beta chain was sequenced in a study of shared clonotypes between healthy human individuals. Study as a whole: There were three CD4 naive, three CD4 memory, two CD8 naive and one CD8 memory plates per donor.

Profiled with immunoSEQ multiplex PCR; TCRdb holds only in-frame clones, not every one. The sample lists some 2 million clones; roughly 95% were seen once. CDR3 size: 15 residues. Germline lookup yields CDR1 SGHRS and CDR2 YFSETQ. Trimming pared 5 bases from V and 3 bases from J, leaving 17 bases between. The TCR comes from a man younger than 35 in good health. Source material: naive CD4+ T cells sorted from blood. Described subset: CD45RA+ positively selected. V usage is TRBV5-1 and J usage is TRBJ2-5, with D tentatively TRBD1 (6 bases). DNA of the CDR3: TGCGCCAGCAGTATAACCGGGACAAAAGAAGAGACCCAGTACTTC. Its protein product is CASSITGTKEETQYF.